This T cell receptor beta chain was recovered during a study of cytomegalovirus exposure and HLA in healthy donors. Study context: Most donors, approximately 82% of approximately 400 genotyped, fell in the Caucasian-associated ancestry cluster. Overall study results and limits: A missense DCLRE1C variant was associated with V- and J-gene trimming of TCR beta chains in a later analysis, and an independent cohort replicated the association. For most subjects, TCR beta sequences were reported to predict HLA-A and HLA-B alleles with accuracy.

The donors (healthy individuals) were bone marrow donors. Per germline, CDR1 MNHNS and CDR2 SASEGT. Trimming cost V 6 bases and J 6 bases; bases outside gene matches: 10. The CDR3 has 15 residues. Regarding this clone: As yet, its antigen is unknown.

60 Vbeta and 13 Jbeta primers were used in PCR. Profiling relied on immunoSEQ multiplex PCR, and the TCRdb table lists in-frame clones only, not all of them. The table has 150,000 to 200,000 clones, around 83% seen once. The clonotype was recovered from a young woman in good health and CMV-seronegative. Sequenced material: PBMCs. The chain recombines TRBV6-1 with TRBJ2-1, with 8 bases lining up with TRBD1. In nucleotides, the CDR3 is TGTGCCAGCAGAGCCGGGACAGGTGGAAGCAATGAGCAGTTCTTC. It specifies CASRAGTGGSNEQFF.